This entry lists 26 T cell receptor beta chains sequenced from one sample in a study of identical twins. Each CDR3 protein is one row after TCRdb ran MiXCR on the 5' RACE reads. The sample lists some 900,000 distinct CDR3 sequences; 12% were seen once. This same sample was also part of a study on yellow fever vaccine responses in identical twins.

The sample taken for sequencing was PBMCs. These receptor sequences come from a woman between 18 and 30 years old in good health.

The chain carries TRBV11-2 and TRBJ2-1; 10 nucleotides align to TRBD1. The CDR3 has 15 amino acids. The germline CDR1 and CDR2 sequences are SGHAT and FQNNGV. The V segment lost 5 bases and the J segment 6 bases; nucleotides outside the gene matches: 7. The CDR3: CASSPGTGVANEQFF. In DNA form, the CDR3 reads TGTGCCAGCAGCCCCGGGACAGGGGTGGCCAATGAGCAGTTCTTC.

In its sample, this clonotype was seen a few times. CDR3 region: CASSYSLGPLENSPLHF. The CDR3 nucleotides read TGTGCCAGCAGTTACTCCTTGGGCCCACTCGAGAATTCACCCCTCCACTTT. V usage is TRBV6-2 or TRBV6-3 and J usage is TRBJ1-6; no reliable D call. Germline assignment: CDR1 MNHEY and CDR2 SVGEGT. The CDR3 has 17 amino acids. Trimming removed 0 bases at V and 7 bases at J, with 16 bases between.

V gene TRBV6-1 combines with J gene TRBJ2-3; possibly TRBD1 or TRBD2 for D (6 bases each). The CDR3 sequence is 13 residues long. With 0 bases removed from V and 6 bases from J, the gap between germline ends came to 7 bases. Germline CDR1 and CDR2: MNHNS and SASEGT. CDR3 nucleotides: TGTGCCAGCAGTGAAGCAGGGGGGGATACGCAGTATTTT. This gives the protein CASSEAGGDTQYF.

The chain uses TRBV18 and TRBJ2-7, with D perhaps matching TRBD1 (5 bases). The CDR3 sequence is 15 residues long. Germline CDR1 KGHSH, CDR2 LQKENI. Between the trimmed V and J ends, which lost 2 bases and 4 bases, there was a span of 15 bases. The chain's CDR3 is CASSPIGLGAYEQYF. CDR3 DNA: TGTGCCAGCTCACCAATCGGCCTAGGGGCATACGAGCAGTACTTC.

This clonotype came up a few times. The genes are TRBV9 and TRBJ1-1; no firm D call. V lost 4 bases, J lost 7 bases, and 23 bases lay in between. The CDR3 totals 16 residues. Germline values: CDR1 SGDLS, CDR2 YYNGEE. The CDR3 spells CASSPESWQSLGEAFF. The CDR3 DNA follows: TGTGCCAGCAGCCCGGAGTCGTGGCAGTCCCTCGGTGAAGCTTTCTTT.

This clonotype has just a few counts. The chain joins TRBV27 to TRBJ2-3; D may be TRBD1 (6 bases). Germline assignment: CDR1 MNHEY and CDR2 SMNVEV (reference sequence). Trimming pared 10 bases from V and 1 base from J, leaving 12 bases between. The CDR3 totals 13 residues. CDR3 sequence reads: CATKEGGTDTQYF. CDR3 DNA sequence: TGTGCCACCAAAGAGGGGGGCACAGATACGCAGTATTTT.

This clonotype has just a few counts. The V gene is TRBV6-1, the J gene TRBJ2-7, with D possibly being TRBD1 (6 bases). Trimming pared 4 bases from V and 3 bases from J, leaving 16 bases between. The CDR3 extends over 15 amino acids. Germline CDR1 MNHNS, CDR2 SASEGT. In nucleotides, the CDR3 is TGTGCCAGCAGTGGGACAGCCGATCGTGGCTACGAGCAGTACTTC. This gives the protein CASSGTADRGYEQYF.

This clonotype came up a few times. The V call is TRBV5-5, the J call TRBJ1-1; D remains ambiguous. Trimming took 0 bases from V and 0 from J, leaving 9 bases between them. Germline-derived CDR1 and CDR2 are SGHKS and YYEKEE (reference sequence). The CDR3 has 15 amino acids. The CDR3 reads CASSLATTVNTEAFF. The CDR3 nucleotides read TGTGCCAGCAGCTTGGCAACGACGGTGAACACTGAAGCTTTCTTT. Full variable domain (rest looked up from reference TRBV5-5 and TRBJ1-1): DAGVTQSPTHLIKTRGQQVTLRCSPISGHKSVSWYQQVLGQGPQFIFQYYEKEERGRGNFPDRFSARQFPNYSSELNVNALLLGDSALYLCASSLATTVNTEAFFGQGTRLTVV.

This clonotype was detected many times. The genes are TRBV29-1 and TRBJ1-5; D is unclear. V dropped 5 bases and J dropped 2 bases, with 10 bases sitting between them. The germline V gene encodes CDR1 SQVTM and CDR2 ANQGSEA. The CDR3 loop spans 13 amino acids. The CDR3 nucleotides read TGCAGCGTTAGGGCGGGCGGCAATCAGCCCCAGCATTTT. Protein product: CSVRAGGNQPQHF.

Comments on this clonotype: This likely comes from a read error, as the CDR3 has no conserved phenylalanine or tryptophan at its end. V and J are TRBV25-1 and TRBJ2-1; 9 bases agree with TRBD2. There are 15 residues in the CDR3. With 3 bases clipped from V and 9 bases from J, the junction kept 9 bases outside the gene matches. Germline values: CDR1 MGHDK, CDR2 SYGVNS. CDR3 DNA: TGTGCCAGCAGTGAGTCTCCCAGCGGGAGGTCTGAGCAGTTCCTC. Residues: CASSESPSGRSEQFL.

This clonotype was picked up many times. The chain employs TRBV12-3 or TRBV12-4 and TRBJ2-7, with D possibly being TRBD1 (5 bases). The CDR3 consists of 14 residues. The V end was cut by 1 base, the J end by 3 bases, with 10 bases between. The CDR3 loop reads CASSLVDSYYEQYF. The DNA for the CDR3 is TGTGCCAGCAGTTTAGTAGACAGTTACTACGAGCAGTACTTC.

This clonotype was seen more than once but under ten times. The rearrangement uses TRBV12-3 or TRBV12-4 and TRBJ1-2; possible D gene TRBD1, 6 bases. The length of the CDR3 is 14 residues. Trimming removed 2 bases at V and 4 bases at J, with 11 bases between. Here the CDR3 reads CASSLSGARYGYTF. The CDR3 region has the DNA TGTGCCAGCAGTTTATCAGGGGCGCGCTATGGCTACACCTTC.

This clonotype was seen repeatedly, ten times or more. The J gene is TRBJ2-4, the V gene TRBV6-2 or TRBV6-3, with 11 positions matching TRBD1. CDR3 size: 14 residues. V shed 5 bases, J shed 7 bases, and the junction held 4 bases outside the gene matches. Looked up from germline, CDR1 is MNHEY and CDR2 is SVGEGT. Here the CDR3 DNA reads TGTGCCAGCAGTAGCGGGACAGGGGGTAACATTCAGTACTTC. Encoded protein: CASSSGTGGNIQYF.

The chain combines TRBV4-1 with TRBJ2-3; D remains ambiguous. The CDR3 loop spans 13 amino acids. V shed 1 base and J shed 9 bases, with 11 bases lying between them. Germline CDR1 MGHRA, CDR2 YSYEKL. The CDR3 DNA sequence: TGCGCCAGCAGCCAAGTCGGCTTAGGGACGCAGTATTTT. This gives the protein CASSQVGLGTQYF.

The sample holds a few counts of this clonotype. The V and J genes are TRBV28 and TRBJ2-3; 7 bases map to TRBD2. Germline trimming cut 3 bases from V and 6 bases from J; bases unmatched to any gene: 6. The CDR3 contains 14 residues. Germline V CDR1 and CDR2: MDHEN, SYDVKM. The CDR3: CASSFFGRGDTQYF. For the CDR3, the DNA is TGTGCCAGCAGTTTCTTCGGGCGGGGGGATACGCAGTATTTT.

The chain employs TRBV3-1 and TRBJ2-2, with 13 bases matching TRBD2. V lost 10 bases and J lost 7; bases outside the gene matches: 6. CDR1 is LGHDT, CDR2 YNNKEL, per germline (reference sequence). CDR3 length equals 14 residues. The CDR3 here is CATAGLAGIGELFF. In nucleotides, the CDR3 is TGTGCCACCGCGGGACTAGCGGGGATCGGGGAGCTGTTTTTT.

V usage is TRBV18 and J usage is TRBJ1-6; D unresolved. The CDR3 consists of 14 residues. Germline V gene data show CDR1 as KGHSH and CDR2 as LQKENI. V was shortened by 6 bases and J by 11 bases, with 17 bases between the two germline ends. The CDR3, as DNA: TGTGCCAGCTCCCCGGACGGCGATAAGACACCCCTCCACTTT. Its translation is CASSPDGDKTPLHF.

This clonotype was found many times. Likely a read error: the CDR3 ends without its conserved phenylalanine or tryptophan. The DNA is omitted, as the CDR3 cannot be located on it reliably, and the CDR3 follows TCRdb's listing. The chain joins TRBV12-3 or TRBV12-4 to TRBJ1-1; the tabulated D call, TRBD1, remains unverified against the DNA. The CDR3 is made up of 14 amino acids, end residues included. The CDR3 here is CASSQSGRQGPQSG.

This clonotype appeared a few times. V is TRBV5-1 and J is TRBJ2-1; a possible D gene is TRBD1 (5 bases). Trimming took off 7 bases at V and 7 bases at J, with 15 bases between the two ends. The CDR3 is 13 amino acids. The germline gives CDR1 SGHRS, CDR2 YFSETQ. The CDR3 bases are TGCGCCAGCGGACATATACAGGTTAATGAGCAGTTCTTC. This codes for CASGHIQVNEQFF.

This rearrangement joins TRBV2 to TRBJ2-5, with 8 bases matching TRBD2. Germline V lookup: CDR1 SNHLY, CDR2 FYNNEI. This CDR3 contains 15 residues. The J segment lost 5 bases and the V segment lost 3 bases, leaving 8 bases of the junction unmatched. The CDR3 DNA sequence: TGTGCCAGCAGTGATCCGGGGGGGGTATTGGAGACCCAGTACTTC. Amino acids: CASSDPGGVLETQYF.

The rearrangement links TRBV10-2 to TRBJ2-1; D is possibly TRBD1 or TRBD2 (7 bases each). Germline V CDR1 and CDR2: WSHSY, SAAADI. V was trimmed by 4 bases and J by 7 bases, leaving 20 bases between them. CDR3 length: 16 residues. The CDR3 nucleotides read TGCGCCAGCAGTGGCCAAGGGAGGGGGCTGTGGAATGAGCAGTTCTTC. It encodes CASSGQGRGLWNEQFF.

This clonotype was recorded at least ten times. The chain couples TRBV7-8 to TRBJ2-1; D might be TRBD2 (5 bases). Trimming stripped 4 bases from V and 4 bases from J, with 11 bases between. Germline V lookup: CDR1 SGHVS, CDR2 FQNEAQ. CDR3 length: 14 residues. Written as DNA, the CDR3 is TGTGCCAGCAGCTCCGGACTTGATTACAATGAGCAGTTCTTC. This sequence encodes CASSSGLDYNEQFF.

This chain connects TRBV24-1 to TRBJ2-1, with 9 nucleotides matching TRBD1. Germline V gives CDR1 KGHDR, CDR2 SFDVKD. The CDR3 spans 17 residues. V shed 3 bases, J shed 6 bases, and the junction held 11 bases outside the gene matches. CDR3 in amino acids: CATSDRPGQGPFNEQFF. DNA for the CDR3: TGTGCCACCAGTGATCGGCCGGGACAGGGACCTTTCAATGAGCAGTTCTTC.

This chain connects TRBV7-9 to TRBJ1-2; 8 bases match TRBD1. The CDR3 covers 14 residues. Germline-derived CDR1 and CDR2 are SEHNR and FQNEAQ (reference sequence). The trim removed 3 bases at V and 8 bases at J, leaving 8 bases unmatched. CDR3 protein: CASSFPKTGDGYTF. CDR3 coding DNA: TGTGCCAGCAGCTTCCCCAAGACAGGGGACGGCTACACCTTC.

The chain joins TRBV9 to TRBJ2-3; D possibly corresponds to TRBD2 (6 bases). The CDR3 has 14 amino acids. The V gene lost 4 bases and the J gene lost 4 bases, with 13 bases spanning the gap. The germline V gene encodes CDR1 SGDLS and CDR2 YYNGEE. In DNA form, the CDR3 reads TGTGCCAGCAGCACCCGACTAGTCTCAGATACGCAGTATTTT. This codes for CASSTRLVSDTQYF.

The CDR3 DNA sequence: TGCAGTGCTATAACTCCGGGGGCCAGGACGGAGACCCAGTACTTC. As protein: CSAITPGARTETQYF. The V gene is TRBV20-1, the J gene TRBJ2-5; perhaps D is TRBD1 or TRBD2 (6 bases each). This CDR3 spans 15 amino acids. Germline CDR1 reads DFQATT; CDR2 reads SNEGSKA (reference sequence). The ends were cut back, 4 bases at V and 5 bases at J, with 20 bases in the middle.